The 20 T cell receptor beta chains below come from one sample, sequenced in a study of TIL therapy for anti-PD-1-resistant metastatic lung cancer (dated by TCRdb to 2020 to 2023). The time point label, as the study defines it: pre-treatment sample, taken before nivolumab and TIL therapy. Using bias-controlled multiplex PCR with the immunoSEQ v3 hsTCRB kit, the TCR beta CDR3 regions were amplified from genomic DNA. Sourced from immuneACCESS, this table was stored by TCRdb with only in-frame sequences that have V and J called. A share of the clones is absent; for the studies checked, an unresolved V gene accounts for under half, and the remainder has no known explanation. In this sample the table shows about 47,000 clones, roughly 85% of which occur a single time. Around 5% of the sample lies in the top ten. Sequencing used blood, obtained at baseline. These receptors came from a person aged 25-85 years with non-small cell lung cancer.

The gene calls are TRBV5-8 and TRBJ2-6, with a weak D call TRBD1 (6 bases). Trimming pared 3 bases from V and 1 base from J, leaving 11 bases between. The CDR3 is 16 residues long. The V gene's germline CDR1 is SGHTS and CDR2 YDEGEE. The DNA of the CDR3 is TGTGCCAGCAGCTCCGTAACAGGGTCTGGGGCCAACGTCCTGACTTTC. It is translated as CASSSVTGSGANVLTF.

The rearrangement links TRBV10-1 to TRBJ2-1; TRBD1 agrees at 9 bases. From germline, CDR1 is WNHNN and CDR2 SYGVQD (reference sequence). The V gene end was trimmed by 2 bases and the J gene end by 6 bases; junction bases not matched to a gene: 2. This CDR3 is 14 amino acids long. This CDR3 is CASSERTGANEQFF. The CDR3 DNA follows: TGCGCCAGCAGTGAGAGGACAGGGGCCAATGAGCAGTTCTTC.

The genes are TRBV11-2 and TRBJ2-1; the D gene is possibly TRBD1 (5 bases). The V gene's germline CDR1 is SGHAT and CDR2 FQNNGV. V was trimmed by 5 bases and J by 0 bases, leaving 17 bases between them. This CDR3 has 17 amino acids. CDR3: CASSLGQTLSSYNEQFF. The CDR3 DNA reads TGTGCCAGCAGCCTTGGACAAACCTTGAGCTCCTACAATGAGCAGTTCTTC.

The chain uses TRBV7-2 and TRBJ2-1; no clear D. Trimming left V 0 bases short and J 0 bases short, with 6 bases between. Germline V lookup: CDR1 SGHTA, CDR2 FQGNSA. The CDR3 is 15 residues long. The CDR3 sequence is CASSLAVSSYNEQFF. The CDR3 DNA reads TGTGCCAGCAGCTTAGCGGTTAGCTCCTACAATGAGCAGTTCTTC. Together with reference TRBV7-2 and TRBJ2-1, the CDR3 gives the full variable domain: GAGVSQSPSNKVTEKGKDVELRCDPISGHTALYWYRQSLGQGLEFLIYFQGNSAPDKSGLPSDRFSAERTGGSVSTLTIQRTQQEDSAVYLCASSLAVSSYNEQFFGPGTRLTVL.

The chain combines TRBV27 with TRBJ1-2, with 10 nucleotides matching TRBD1. This CDR3 region has 16 residues. The J segment lost 8 bases and the V segment lost 2 bases, leaving 11 bases of the junction unmatched. Germline lookup yields CDR1 MNHEY and CDR2 SMNVEV (reference sequence). The CDR3, as DNA: TGTGCCAGCAGTTTAGCTTCAGGGACAGGGGCTCAGGGCTACACCTTC. This codes for CASSLASGTGAQGYTF.

The chain recombines TRBV19 with TRBJ1-2; unclear D gene. The length of the CDR3 is 12 residues. Germline CDR1 is LNHDA and CDR2 is SQIVND (reference sequence). V dropped 4 bases and J dropped 5 bases, with 8 bases sitting between them. The chain's CDR3 is CASSTLEYGYTF. The DNA of the CDR3 is TGTGCCAGTAGTACCCTCGAATATGGCTACACCTTC.

This rearrangement joins TRBV10-2 to TRBJ2-7; possible D gene TRBD2, 5 bases. Trimming left V 7 bases short and J 5 bases short, with 18 bases between. CDR1 and CDR2 from the germline V gene are WSHSY and SAAADI. This CDR3 comprises 14 residues. CDR3 in amino acids: CASIGMEPFDEQYF. The DNA of the CDR3 is TGCGCCAGCATCGGGATGGAACCCTTCGACGAGCAGTACTTC.

This clone occurred once. The chain employs TRBV5-3 and TRBJ2-2; 7 nucleotides align to TRBD2. TRBV5-3 is an open reading frame whose function is uncertain. This CDR3 is built from 17 residues. J lost 4 bases, V lost 6 bases, and 15 bases had no gene match. CDR3 nucleotides: TGTGCCAGAAACGAACCTTTCCCGGGACTAAGCACCGGGGAGCTGTTTTTT. It codes for CARNEPFPGLSTGELFF.

The chain combines TRBV29-1 with TRBJ2-1; 8 positions match TRBD1. The junction had 7 bases not matched to a gene; V was cut back by 0 bases and J by 3 bases. The CDR3 totals 16 residues. CDR1 is SQVTM, CDR2 ANQGSEA, per germline. The CDR3 DNA sequence: TGCAGCGTTGAAGATCGGGCAGGGGGCGGCTACAATGAGCAGTTCTTC. Translated: CSVEDRAGGGYNEQFF.

The rearrangement uses TRBV14 and TRBJ2-5, with TRBD2 matching 7 bases. The germline CDR1 and CDR2 sequences are SGHDN and FVKESK. Trimming removed 4 bases from V and 0 bases from J; junction bases left unmatched: 2. This CDR3 spans 14 amino acids. The DNA for the CDR3 is TGTGCCAGCAGCCGGGGACTATACCAAGAGACCCAGTACTTC. Translation gives CASSRGLYQETQYF.

The V and J genes are TRBV19 and TRBJ2-7, with TRBD1 identical over 7 bases. V dropped 6 bases and J dropped 3; count of bases not matched to a gene: 5. The CDR3 runs 13 residues. Germline V lookup: CDR1 LNHDA, CDR2 SQIVND (reference sequence). The CDR3 reads CASSPTGRYEQYF. The CDR3 region has the DNA TGTGCCAGTAGCCCGACAGGGCGCTACGAGCAGTACTTC.

The chain recombines TRBV4-3 with TRBJ1-6, with D possibly being TRBD1 (5 bases). The CDR3 length is 15 residues. Germline V gives CDR1 LGHNA, CDR2 YSLEER. V shed 0 bases and J shed 9 bases, with 12 bases lying between them. CDR3 sequence: CASSQDSGLVSPLHF. DNA for the CDR3: TGCGCCAGCAGCCAAGATTCAGGGTTAGTTTCACCCCTCCACTTT.

The V call is TRBV10-3, the J call TRBJ2-7; perhaps TRBD1 as D (5 bases). Germline lookup yields CDR1 ENHRY and CDR2 SYGVKD. CDR3 length: 13 amino acids. Trimming pared 5 bases from V and 3 bases from J, leaving 11 bases between. This CDR3 is CAISIPGNYEQYF. CDR3 coding DNA: TGTGCCATCAGTATTCCAGGGAACTACGAGCAGTACTTC.

The chain has TRBV2 and TRBJ1-5; weak D call: TRBD1 (6 bases). Germline V CDR1 and CDR2: SNHLY, FYNNEI. CDR3 length: 16 amino acids. V lost 6 bases to trimming and J lost 2 bases, with 17 bases between them. Written as DNA, the CDR3 is TGTGCCAGCAGCGCGGACAGCCCTTTAGGCAATCAGCCCCAGCATTTT. Translated, it gives CASSADSPLGNQPQHF.

DNA of the CDR3: TGTGCCAGCACTAGACCGGGACAGGGTTCCGCAGATACGCAGTATTTT. It yields the protein CASTRPGQGSADTQYF. V is TRBV6-7 and J is TRBJ2-3; the match to TRBD1 covers 9 bases. TRBV6-7 is assigned to the ORF class and has an uncertain function. V was pared by 7 bases and J by 4 bases, with 12 bases of the junction left unmatched. This CDR3 comprises 16 residues.

V and J are TRBV18 and TRBJ1-6; D might be TRBD1 (5 bases). V lost 1 base to trimming and J lost 1 base, with 11 bases between them. Germline assignment: CDR1 KGHSH and CDR2 LQKENI. This CDR3 comprises 17 residues. The CDR3 reads CASSPLTHRSYNSPLHF. The CDR3, as DNA: TGTGCCAGCTCACCACTAACCCACAGGTCCTATAATTCACCCCTCCACTTT.

V and J are TRBV5-1 and TRBJ2-4; the D gene is possibly TRBD1 (6 bases). This CDR3 is built from 18 residues. Looked up from germline, CDR1 is SGHRS and CDR2 is YFSETQ. V was cut by 0 bases and J by 0 bases, with 16 bases left in between. The CDR3 region is CASSLGTANTLAKNIQYF. The CDR3 DNA sequence: TGCGCCAGCAGCTTGGGGACAGCGAATACCTTAGCCAAAAACATTCAGTACTTC.

The J gene is TRBJ1-5, the V gene TRBV10-2, with D possibly TRBD1 on 5 matching bases. CDR1 is WSHSY and CDR2 is SAAADI in the germline V gene. V lost 5 bases to trimming and J lost 10 bases, with 12 bases between them. There are 12 residues in the CDR3. The CDR3 region has the DNA TGCGCCAGCAGTCCTAACCAGGGACCCCAGCATTTT. Translating gives CASSPNQGPQHF.

The chain joins TRBV19 to TRBJ2-3; a weak D match, TRBD2 (5 bases). V lost 5 bases and J 0 bases, leaving 9 bases between the germline ends. There are 14 residues in the CDR3. Germline assignment: CDR1 LNHDA and CDR2 SQIVND (reference sequence). CDR3 region: CASSARTSTDTQYF. In DNA form, the CDR3 reads TGTGCCAGTAGTGCCAGGACTAGCACAGATACGCAGTATTTT. The entire variable domain, with the rest obtained from reference TRBV19 and TRBJ2-3, is as follows: DGGITQSPKYLFRKEGQNVTLSCEQNLNHDAMYWYRQDPGQGLRLIYYSQIVNDFQKGDIAEGYSVSREKKESFPLTVTSAQKNPTAFYLCASSARTSTDTQYFGPGTRLTVL.

The CDR3, as DNA: TGCGCCAGCAGCTCGGATATAAACGACGGCTACACCTTC. Translating gives CASSSDINDGYTF. The chain has TRBV5-1 and TRBJ1-2; unclear D gene. This CDR3 has 13 amino acids. Trimming shortened V by 3 bases and J by 8 bases, and 14 bases separated the two germline ends. Germline CDR1 reads SGHRS; CDR2 reads YFSETQ.